A selection of T cell receptor beta chains follows, all from one sample in a study of blood T cells in healthy people across ages. TCRdb used MiXCR to reprocess the 5' RACE reads, holding one entry per CDR3 protein. This table holds roughly 1,700,000 distinct CDR3 sequences, 28% found once. Sequenced sample: blood. These receptors were taken from a woman between 25 and 40 years old in good health. Both conserved end residues are part of each CDR3. Each record gives: J gene, D gene, clone size, V gene, CDR3 DNA, CDR3 protein. The D gene is left open where the match is weak. Clone sizes are given selectively: once, few, many, or a class where the clone is expanded.

j_gene: TRBJ1-1
d_gene: NA
abundance: NA
v_gene: TRBV7-9
CDR3nt: TGTGCCAGCAGCACAGGGTGGGGGGAGGACACTGAAGCTTTCTTT
CDR3aa: CASSTGWGEDTEAFF

j_gene: TRBJ2-1
d_gene: TRBD2
abundance: many
v_gene: TRBV10-3
CDR3nt: TGTGCCATCTATACAACTCGAGGACTAGCGGGAGAAGATGAGCAGTTCTTC
CDR3aa: CAIYTTRGLAGEDEQFF

j_gene: TRBJ1-1
d_gene: NA
abundance: few
v_gene: TRBV7-2
CDR3nt: TGTGCCAGCAGCTTAACGGCGGTGAACACTGAAGCTTTCTTT
CDR3aa: CASSLTAVNTEAFF

j_gene: TRBJ1-1
d_gene: NA
abundance: NA
v_gene: TRBV7-7
CDR3nt: TGTGCCGTCGCTACCAGTGTGAACACTGAAGCTTTCTTT
CDR3aa: CAVATSVNTEAFF

j_gene: TRBJ2-5
d_gene: NA
abundance: NA
v_gene: TRBV5-1
CDR3nt: TGCGCCAGCAGCTTGGGGGGGGGGCGTTACAATGAGCAGTACTTC
CDR3aa: CASSLGGGRYNEQYF

j_gene: TRBJ1-2
d_gene: TRBD1
abundance: few
v_gene: TRBV24-1
CDR3nt: TGTGCCACCAGTGATTCCGGGACAGGCTTCTATGGCTACACCTTC
CDR3aa: CATSDSGTGFYGYTF

j_gene: TRBJ2-4
d_gene: NA
abundance: many
v_gene: TRBV29-1
CDR3nt: TGCAGCGTTGAACCAACGACCGGAGCCAAAAACATTCAGTACTTC
CDR3aa: CSVEPTTGAKNIQYF

j_gene: TRBJ2-1
d_gene: TRBD2
abundance: few
v_gene: TRBV6-5
CDR3nt: TGTGCCGCCGGAGCCCAGCGGGACCACAATGAGCAGTTCTTC
CDR3aa: CAAGAQRDHNEQFF

j_gene: TRBJ1-2
d_gene: NA
abundance: NA
v_gene: TRBV5-1
CDR3nt: TGCGCCAGCAGGCTCTTAGAGGGTACTTATGGCTACACCTTC
CDR3aa: CASRLLEGTYGYTF

j_gene: TRBJ1-2
d_gene: NA
abundance: NA
v_gene: TRBV6-5
CDR3nt: TGTGCCAGCAGTTACGAGCGGGGCCAGTCCTATGGCTACACCTTC
CDR3aa: CASSYERGQSYGYTF

j_gene: TRBJ2-5
d_gene: NA
abundance: NA
v_gene: TRBV7-9
CDR3nt: TGTGCCAGCAGCGGGCGACTAGGGGTAGAGACCCAGTACTTC
CDR3aa: CASSGRLGVETQYF

j_gene: TRBJ2-1
d_gene: TRBD2
abundance: NA
v_gene: TRBV30
CDR3nt: TGTACCTGGACTAGCGGGAGGGGTGCGGGTGAGCAGTTCTTC
CDR3aa: CTWTSGRGAGEQFF

j_gene: TRBJ2-7
d_gene: TRBD2
abundance: NA
v_gene: TRBV20-1
CDR3nt: TGCAGTGCTAGAGTCGGCGGGAGAGGTGTAAATGAGCAGTACTTC
CDR3aa: CSARVGGRGVNEQYF

j_gene: TRBJ1-2
d_gene: NA
abundance: few
v_gene: TRBV2
CDR3nt: TGTGCCAGCAAAAGGGGGGGGATTGACTATGGCTACACCTTC
CDR3aa: CASKRGGIDYGYTF

j_gene: TRBJ2-7
d_gene: TRBD1
abundance: NA
v_gene: TRBV11-2
CDR3nt: TGTGCCAGCAGCTCTCGGACAGGGGGGAACTACGAGCAGTACTTC
CDR3aa: CASSSRTGGNYEQYF

j_gene: TRBJ2-3
d_gene: NA
abundance: few
v_gene: TRBV20-1
CDR3nt: TGCAGTTCAACAATCCGCTTCACAGATACGCAGTATTTT
CDR3aa: CSSTIRFTDTQYF

j_gene: TRBJ2-6
d_gene: NA
abundance: few
v_gene: TRBV20-1
CDR3nt: TGCAGTGCTAGGAGAGACTCGCGTCAGCTCGGCTCTGGGGCCAACGTCCTGACTTTC
CDR3aa: CSARRDSRQLGSGANVLTF

j_gene: TRBJ2-2
d_gene: NA
abundance: few
v_gene: TRBV12-2
CDR3nt: TGTGCAAGTCGCTCCTCCGTATCAGGAAGACGGAACACCGGGGAGCTGTTTTTT
CDR3aa: CASRSSVSGRRNTGELFF

j_gene: TRBJ2-1
d_gene: TRBD2
abundance: NA
v_gene: TRBV20-1
CDR3nt: TGCAGTGCGTATAGCGGGAGTGGAAATGAGCAGTTCTTC
CDR3aa: CSAYSGSGNEQFF

j_gene: TRBJ2-2
d_gene: TRBD2
abundance: NA
v_gene: TRBV20-1
CDR3nt: TGCAGTGCTCGGGCCTCGGGGACGGGGGGCACCGGGGAGCTGTTTTTT
CDR3aa: CSARASGTGGTGELFF

j_gene: TRBJ2-7
d_gene: NA
abundance: many
v_gene: TRBV20-1
CDR3nt: TGCAGTGCTAGAGGGGGGATCTTCTACGAGCAGTACTTC
CDR3aa: CSARGGIFYEQYF

j_gene: TRBJ1-5
d_gene: NA
abundance: NA
v_gene: TRBV6-1
CDR3nt: TGTGCCAGCAGTGAGATGGACATCCGGGCCAATCAGCCCCAGCATTTT
CDR3aa: CASSEMDIRANQPQHF

j_gene: TRBJ2-1
d_gene: NA
abundance: few
v_gene: TRBV4-1
CDR3nt: TGCGCCAGCAGCCACCCCGGGACGAACAATGAGCAGTTCTTC
CDR3aa: CASSHPGTNNEQFF

j_gene: TRBJ2-6
d_gene: TRBD1
abundance: many
v_gene: TRBV27
CDR3nt: TGTGCCAGCAGTGGCTACGGGACAGCCCTCTCTGGGGCCAACGTCCTGACTTTC
CDR3aa: CASSGYGTALSGANVLTF